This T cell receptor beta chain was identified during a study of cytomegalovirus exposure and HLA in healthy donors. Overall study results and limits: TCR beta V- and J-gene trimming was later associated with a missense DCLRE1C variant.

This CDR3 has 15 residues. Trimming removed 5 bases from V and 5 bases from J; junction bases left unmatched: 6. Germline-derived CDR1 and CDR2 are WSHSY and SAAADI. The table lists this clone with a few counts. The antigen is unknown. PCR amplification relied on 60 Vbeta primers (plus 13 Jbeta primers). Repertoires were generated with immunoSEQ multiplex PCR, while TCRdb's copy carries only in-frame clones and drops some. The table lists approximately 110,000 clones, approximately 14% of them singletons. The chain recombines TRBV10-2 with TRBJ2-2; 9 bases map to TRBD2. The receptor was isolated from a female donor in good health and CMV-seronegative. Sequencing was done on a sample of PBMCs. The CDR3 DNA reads TGCGCCAGCAGTACTCGGGCGGGAGGGACCGGGGAGCTGTTTTTT. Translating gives CASSTRAGGTGELFF.